The next 20 T cell receptor beta chains were all read from a single sample in a study of OX40 agonist ivuxolimab in advanced cancers. TCRdb's table, derived via immunoSEQ multiplex PCR, lists solely in-frame clones and lacks some. The sample includes 70,000 or so clones, 87% of them seen just once. The sample here was CD4+ or CD8+ T cells sorted from blood, taken in a trial of the OX40 agonist ivuxolimab. Receptors originate from an adult with an advanced solid tumor such as melanoma, head and neck, liver or kidney cancer.

As to this clone: The same CDR3 can be traced to other DNA sequences in this sample. The V call is TRBV18, the J call TRBJ2-3; D remains ambiguous. The length of the CDR3 is 11 residues. Deletions cut 2 bases from V and 3 bases from J, with 0 bases between. CDR1 and CDR2 from the germline V gene are KGHSH and LQKENI. CDR3 protein: CASSPTDTQYF. Here the CDR3 DNA reads TGTGCCAGCTCACCAACAGATACGCAGTATTTT.

CDR3 region: CASSVSGGSGNTIYF. In DNA, the CDR3 is TGCGCCAGCAGCGTGAGTGGGGGCTCTGGAAACACCATATATTTT. The gene calls are TRBV5-1 and TRBJ1-3; D perhaps matches TRBD1 (5 bases). The germline CDR1 and CDR2 sequences are SGHRS and YFSETQ. V gave up 4 bases and J gave up 0 bases, with 11 bases separating them. This CDR3 spans 15 amino acids.

The J gene is TRBJ1-1, the V gene TRBV9; D gene ambiguous. The germline V gene has CDR1 SGDLS and CDR2 YYNGEE. The CDR3 covers 13 residues. The V end lost 2 bases, the J end lost 3 bases, and 8 bases lay between the germline ends. In nucleotides, the CDR3 is TGTGCCAGCAGCGTCGGATGGGACACTGAAGCTTTCTTT. As protein: CASSVGWDTEAFF.

The DNA of the CDR3 is TGTGCCAGCAGCTTAGGGCCAGGGGGCGCTCGAGGCTACACCTTC. Protein sequence: CASSLGPGGARGYTF. V and J are TRBV5-5 and TRBJ1-2, with 8 bases matching TRBD1. This CDR3 comprises 15 residues. J lost 8 bases, V lost 2 bases, and 11 bases had no gene match. Germline V CDR1 and CDR2: SGHKS, YYEKEE (reference sequence).

The sample holds one count of this clone. This rearrangement joins TRBV29-1 to TRBJ2-5; 7 positions agree with TRBD1. Germline assignment: CDR1 SQVTM and CDR2 ANQGSEA. The CDR3 totals 12 residues. With V trimmed by 4 bases and J by 1 base, 0 bases remained unmatched. The CDR3 spells CSVGQGQETQYF. The CDR3 DNA follows: TGCAGCGTTGGACAGGGCCAAGAGACCCAGTACTTC. Combining the CDR3 with reference TRBV29-1 and TRBJ2-5 gives the whole variable domain SAVISQKPSRDICQRGTSLTIQCQVDSQVTMMFWYRQQPGQSLTLIATANQGSEATYESGFVIDKFPISRPNLTFSTLTVSNMSPEDSSIYLCSVGQGQETQYFGPGTRLLVL.

The chain uses TRBV10-1 and TRBJ2-7; 10 nucleotides match TRBD1. The length of the CDR3 is 14 residues. J was trimmed by 1 base and V by 10 bases; bases with no gene match: 7. From germline, CDR1 is WNHNN and CDR2 SYGVQD (reference sequence). CDR3 region: CAIRDRGSSYEQYF. Written as DNA, the CDR3 is TGCGCCATCCGGGACAGGGGATCTTCCTACGAGCAGTACTTC.

The J gene is TRBJ2-2, the V gene TRBV7-9; D is tentatively TRBD1 or TRBD2 (6 bases each). V was shortened by 4 bases and J by 4 bases, with 22 bases between the two germline ends. This CDR3 region has 18 residues. Germline V gene data show CDR1 as SEHNR and CDR2 as FQNEAQ (reference sequence). This CDR3 is CASSSLPGDKATTGELFF. CDR3 DNA: TGTGCCAGCAGCTCGCTACCGGGGGACAAGGCAACCACCGGGGAGCTGTTTTTT.

The chain carries TRBV9 and TRBJ1-1; no clear D. The CDR3 length is 16 residues. Germline V gene lookup returns CDR1 SGDLS and CDR2 YYNGEE. V was trimmed by 0 bases and J by 0 bases, leaving 12 bases between them. The CDR3 nucleotides read TGTGCCAGCAGCGTAGTTCATCGGCAAATGAACACTGAAGCTTTCTTT. Amino acids: CASSVVHRQMNTEAFF. Full variable domain (outside the CDR3, taken from reference TRBV9 and TRBJ1-1): DSGVTQTPKHLITATGQRVTLRCSPRSGDLSVYWYQQSLDQGLQFLIQYYNGEERAKGNILERFSAQQFPDLHSELNLSSLELGDSALYFCASSVVHRQMNTEAFFGQGTRLTVV.

The genes are TRBV30 and TRBJ1-1, with D unclear. The ends were cut back, 0 bases at V and 12 bases at J, with 14 bases in the middle. The CDR3 spans 12 residues. Germline V gene lookup returns CDR1 GTSNPN and CDR2 SVGIG (reference sequence). The CDR3 DNA is TGTGCCTGGAGTGTACAGCCGGTGGCAACTTTCTTT. Translating it yields CAWSVQPVATFF.

This clone was picked up one time. The rearrangement uses TRBV7-3 and TRBJ1-6; D not resolved. The CDR3 contains 16 residues. Germline V CDR1 and CDR2: SGHTA, FQGTGA. V was shortened by 0 bases and J by 10 bases, with 16 bases between the two germline ends. The CDR3 nucleotides read TGTGCCAGCAGCTTAACGAAGATGAGCAGAGGATCACCCCTCCACTTT. As protein: CASSLTKMSRGSPLHF.

The chain recombines TRBV7-4 with TRBJ2-7; possible D gene TRBD1, 6 bases. Germline CDR1 reads SGHVT; CDR2 reads SQSDAQ. The length of the CDR3 is 15 residues. V lost 6 bases, J lost 3 bases, and 18 bases lay in between. DNA of the CDR3: TGTGCCAGCAGATATCGACAGGACCTTTGCTACGAGCAGTACTTC. Its protein product is CASRYRQDLCYEQYF. Variable domain in full (rest from reference TRBV7-4 and TRBJ2-7): GAGVSQSPRYKVAKRGRDVALRCDSISGHVTLYWYRQTLGQGSEVLTYSQSDAQRDKSGRPSGRFSAERPERSVSTLKIQRTEQGDSAVYLCASRYRQDLCYEQYFGPGTRLTVT.

With regard to this clone: In the same sample, other DNA sequences code for this CDR3. V is TRBV9 and J is TRBJ2-6, with unresolved D. Trimming took 3 bases from V and 0 from J, leaving 10 bases between them. CDR3 length equals 16 residues. Germline lookup yields CDR1 SGDLS and CDR2 YYNGEE. This chain's CDR3 is CASSANTGSGANVLTF. The CDR3 bases are TGTGCCAGCAGCGCGAATACGGGCTCTGGGGCCAACGTCCTGACTTTC.

V gene TRBV10-3 combines with J gene TRBJ2-3, with D perhaps TRBD2 (5 bases). CDR3 length: 13 residues. Per germline, CDR1 ENHRY and CDR2 SYGVKD. Between the trimmed V and J ends, which lost 6 bases and 3 bases, there was a span of 10 bases. In DNA form, the CDR3 reads TGTGCCATCAGGGAGGAGTCGACAGATACGCAGTATTTT. This gives the protein CAIREESTDTQYF.

This rearrangement joins TRBV7-9 to TRBJ1-1, with D unresolved. Germline values: CDR1 SEHNR, CDR2 FQNEAQ (reference sequence). The V and J ends lost 1 base and 1 base respectively, with 4 bases between them. The CDR3 is 13 amino acids. CDR3 DNA sequence: TGTGCCAGCAGCTTAGGATGGAACACTGAAGCTTTCTTT. Translation gives CASSLGWNTEAFF. Together with reference TRBV7-9 and TRBJ1-1, the CDR3 gives the full variable domain: DTGVSQNPRHKITKRGQNVTFRCDPISEHNRLYWYRQTLGQGPEFLTYFQNEAQLEKSRLLSDRFSAERPKGSFSTLEIQRTEQGDSAMYLCASSLGWNTEAFFGQGTRLTVV.

The chain carries TRBV7-9 and TRBJ2-6; D might be TRBD1 (6 bases). V was cut by 5 bases and J by 0 bases, with 8 bases left in between. CDR1 and CDR2 from the germline V gene are SEHNR and FQNEAQ (reference sequence). This CDR3 comprises 15 residues. CDR3 nucleotide sequence: TGTGCCAGCAGCGGGGGCAGCTCTGGGGCCAACGTCCTGACTTTC. Translating it yields CASSGGSSGANVLTF.

This clone was counted a single time. The chain recombines TRBV19 with TRBJ2-3; 14 bases map to TRBD2. The CDR3 extends over 16 amino acids. With 3 bases clipped from V and 6 bases from J, the junction kept 5 bases outside the gene matches. Per germline, CDR1 LNHDA and CDR2 SQIVND (reference sequence). The DNA for the CDR3 is TGTGCCAGTAGTATTCCGGGACTAGCGGGAGAGGATACGCAGTATTTT. Residues: CASSIPGLAGEDTQYF.

The chain links TRBV11-2 to TRBJ1-5; D possibly corresponds to TRBD1 (5 bases). The CDR3 consists of 14 residues. Germline assignment: CDR1 SGHAT and CDR2 FQNNGV. V was trimmed by 3 bases and J by 4 bases, leaving 10 bases between them. This CDR3 reads CASSLREGNQPQHF. The CDR3 DNA is TGTGCCAGCAGCTTGCGGGAGGGGAATCAGCCCCAGCATTTT.

The chain recombines TRBV7-2 with TRBJ2-4, with unresolved D. Trimming took 5 bases from V and 0 from J, leaving 8 bases between them. The CDR3 length is 14 residues. The V gene's germline CDR1 is SGHTA and CDR2 FQGNSA. Here the CDR3 reads CASSQELAKNIQYF. In nucleotides, the CDR3 is TGTGCCAGCAGCCAAGAACTAGCCAAAAACATTCAGTACTTC.

Here the CDR3 DNA reads TGTGCCAGCAGCCAAGACTTGGCGACAGGGGAGGAAGGAGAGACCCAGTACTTC. It yields the protein CASSQDLATGEEGETQYF. The gene calls are TRBV14 and TRBJ2-5, with 8 bases identical to TRBD1. Germline assignment: CDR1 SGHDN and CDR2 FVKESK. Trimming removed 0 bases from V and 4 bases from J; junction bases left unmatched: 13. The CDR3 is made up of 18 amino acids.

This chain connects TRBV5-1 to TRBJ1-4, with TRBD1 matching over 10 bases. Looked up from germline, CDR1 is SGHRS and CDR2 is YFSETQ. The CDR3 spans 14 residues. With V trimmed by 7 bases and J by 10 bases, 10 bases remained unmatched. The CDR3 here is CASGPGTGEGKLFF. The CDR3 region has the DNA TGCGCCAGCGGGCCCGGGACAGGGGAGGGAAAACTGTTTTTT. The entire variable domain, with the rest obtained from reference TRBV5-1 and TRBJ1-4, is as follows: KAGVTQTPRYLIKTRGQQVTLSCSPISGHRSVSWYQQTPGQGLQFLFEYFSETQRNKGNFPGRFSGRQFSNSRSEMNVSTLELGDSALYLCASGPGTGEGKLFFGSGTQLSVL.